Listed here are 12 T cell receptor beta chains from one sample, sequenced in a study of CD8+CD57+ T cells in acquired aplastic anemia (dated by TCRdb to 2017 to 2018). This sample was sequenced with an Illumina HiSeq 2000. Genomic DNA served as template for TCR beta VDJ combination and CDR3 sequence profiling. The public reads were run again by TCRdb, first through fastp at Q25 and then through MiXCR, and only productive beta chains were kept. Rows with one shared CDR3 protein collapse into an entry with the most common genes and DNA. Across this sample there are 190,000 or so distinct CDR3 sequences, with roughly 57% seen only once. The biggest ten clones account for over 25% of the sample. Sequencing was done on a sample of sorted CD4+, CD8+, or CD8+CD57+ T cells (not recorded which) from PBMCs. The receptor set was obtained from a human donor in good health.

The V call is TRBV7-3, the J call TRBJ2-1, with TRBD2 identical over 11 bases. Germline values: CDR1 SGHTA, CDR2 FQGTGA. CDR3 length: 18 amino acids. V shed 8 bases, J shed 8 bases, and the junction held 20 bases outside the gene matches. The CDR3 loop is CASGETSGVPLTIDEQFF. Here the CDR3 DNA reads TGTGCCAGCGGGGAGACTAGCGGGGTACCCCTGACAATCGATGAGCAGTTCTTC.

Comments on this clonotype: As the CDR3 is not closed by the conserved phenylalanine or tryptophan, this likely results from a read error. The chain has TRBV12-3 or TRBV12-4 and TRBJ1-1, with D maybe TRBD1 (6 bases). Trimming pared 2 bases from V and 10 bases from J, leaving 11 bases between. This CDR3 spans 12 amino acids. The CDR3 sequence is CASSLSTGGAFC. For the CDR3, the DNA is TGTGCCAGCAGTTTATCGACAGGTGGAGCTTTCTGT.

V and J are TRBV7-3 and TRBJ1-6, with no clear D. Per germline, CDR1 SGHTA and CDR2 FQGTGA. Trimming shortened V by 0 bases and J by 7 bases, and 7 bases separated the two germline ends. CDR3 length: 14 amino acids. CDR3 residues: CASSLTPDNSPLHF. The CDR3 DNA is TGTGCCAGCAGCTTAACTCCGGACAATTCACCCCTCCACTTT.

V usage is TRBV2 and J usage is TRBJ2-1; 8 nucleotides line up with TRBD2. V lost 4 bases, J lost 4 bases, and 6 bases stayed unmatched. This CDR3 spans 15 amino acids. The germline CDR1 and CDR2 sequences are SNHLY and FYNNEI. The CDR3 spells CASSGMTSDYNEQFF. The CDR3 nucleotides are TGTGCCAGCAGTGGCATGACTAGCGATTACAATGAGCAGTTCTTC.

The chain combines TRBV20-1 with TRBJ2-1; D gene unclear. This CDR3 has 16 amino acids. Looked up from germline, CDR1 is DFQATT and CDR2 is SNEGSKA (reference sequence). Trimming stripped 3 bases from V and 8 bases from J, with 23 bases between. CDR3 loop: CSASLPSLPVVYEQFF. The CDR3 nucleotides are TGCAGTGCTAGCCTACCGTCGTTGCCGGTAGTGTATGAGCAGTTCTTC.

About this clonotype: A junction boundary mismatches the germline segment, possibly from a read error. J is TRBJ1-2 and V is TRBV7-8; TRBD1 is a possible D gene (5 bases). The CDR3 runs 14 residues. Germline V gives CDR1 SGHVS, CDR2 FQNEAQ. The CDR3 spells CDSSPEGRVAGYTF. The CDR3 DNA is TGTGACAGCAGCCCAGAGGGGAGGGTAGCTGGCTACACCTTC.

The rearrangement joins TRBV20-1 to TRBJ2-7, with TRBD2 identical over 9 bases. CDR1 is DFQATT and CDR2 is SNEGSKA in the germline V gene (reference sequence). This CDR3 is 15 amino acids long. With 1 base clipped from V and 1 base from J, the junction kept 5 bases outside the gene matches. The DNA of the CDR3 is TGCAGTGCTAGAGGACTAGCGGAACGGTCCTACGAGCAGTACTTC. As protein: CSARGLAERSYEQYF.

This chain connects TRBV7-6 to TRBJ2-7; no reliable D call. Trimming took 1 base from V and 5 from J, leaving 6 bases between them. Germline loops: CDR1 SGHVS, CDR2 FNYEAQ. This CDR3 spans 12 amino acids. CDR3: CASSLDVDEQYF. The CDR3 nucleotides are TGTGCCAGCAGCTTAGATGTGGACGAGCAGTACTTC.

The chain joins TRBV7-9 to TRBJ2-3, with 7 bases lining up with TRBD2. This CDR3 spans 14 amino acids. The junction had 5 bases not matched to a gene; V was cut back by 4 bases and J by 4 bases. Per the germline V gene, CDR1 is SEHNR and CDR2 is FQNEAQ (reference sequence). CDR3 coding DNA: TGTGCCAGCAGCTCGGGGGGAGGGGCAGATACGCAGTATTTT. Its translation: CASSSGGGADTQYF.

J is TRBJ2-2 and V is TRBV24-1; 11 bases align to TRBD2. This CDR3 is 14 amino acids long. Trimming took 10 bases from V and 1 from J; bases not matched to a gene: 1. From germline, CDR1 is KGHDR and CDR2 SFDVKD. In nucleotides, the CDR3 is TGTGCCACGGGACTAGCGGTGAACACCGGGGAGCTGTTTTTT. Its protein is CATGLAVNTGELFF.

The rearrangement uses TRBV28 and TRBJ1-4; D gene unclear. The V gene's germline CDR1 is MDHEN and CDR2 SYDVKM. The V gene lost 0 bases and the J gene lost 5 bases, with 16 bases spanning the gap. The CDR3 extends over 17 amino acids. This CDR3 is CASSLWSLQGLNEKLFF. The CDR3 DNA reads TGTGCCAGCAGTTTATGGTCACTCCAAGGTCTGAATGAAAAACTGTTTTTT.

The rearrangement links TRBV20-1 to TRBJ2-7, with 13 bases identical to TRBD2. CDR1 is DFQATT, CDR2 SNEGSKA, per germline (reference sequence). The CDR3 is made up of 17 amino acids. Trimming took 0 bases from V and 2 from J; bases not matched to a gene: 7. The CDR3 nucleotides are TGCAGTGCTAGAGATGGACTAGCGGGAGCTAGGACCTACGAGCAGTACTTC. This codes for CSARDGLAGARTYEQYF.